Each of the 30 T cell receptor beta chains below was sequenced from the same sample in a study of control samples from healthy donors and cancer patients. Profiling relied on immunoSEQ multiplex PCR, and the TCRdb table lists in-frame clones only, not all of them. This repertoire shows about 180,000 clones, around nine tenths found once; its top ten account for about 1.4%. Sequences were obtained from blood. The receptors shown here come from a man aged 25 to 40 in good health.

The chain uses TRBV7-2 and TRBJ2-3, with 8 bases that match TRBD2. The J segment lost 10 bases and the V segment lost 2 bases, leaving 8 bases of the junction unmatched. The CDR3 contains 14 residues. Per germline, CDR1 SGHTA and CDR2 FQGNSA. CDR3 bases: TGTGCCAGCAGCTTACTTGCGGGGGGCCATTCGCAGTATTTT. It is translated as CASSLLAGGHSQYF. The variable domain in full, completed from reference TRBV7-2 and TRBJ2-3, reads GAGVSQSPSNKVTEKGKDVELRCDPISGHTALYWYRQSLGQGLEFLIYFQGNSAPDKSGLPSDRFSAERTGGSVSTLTIQRTQQEDSAVYLCASSLLAGGHSQYFGPGTRLTVL.

CDR3 DNA: TGTGCCGCCGGGAGGGGGACACCTCCGGGGCCCCAGCATTTT. Its protein product is CAAGRGTPPGPQHF. V usage is TRBV6-5 and J usage is TRBJ1-5; the D gene is possibly TRBD1 (6 bases). CDR1 and CDR2 (germline): MNHEY, SVGAGI. Trimming cost V 11 bases and J 9 bases, with 23 bases left between them. CDR3 length: 14 amino acids.

This sequence joins TRBV7-9 and TRBJ1-1; no clear D gene. Deletions cut 3 bases from V and 4 bases from J, with 9 bases between. CDR1 is SEHNR, CDR2 FQNEAQ, per germline (reference sequence). The CDR3 loop spans 13 amino acids. CDR3 loop: CASSFFSSTEAFF. The CDR3 DNA follows: TGTGCCAGCAGCTTTTTCAGCAGCACTGAAGCTTTCTTT. Supplemented by reference TRBV7-9 and TRBJ1-1, the full variable domain reads DTGVSQNPRHKITKRGQNVTFRCDPISEHNRLYWYRQTLGQGPEFLTYFQNEAQLEKSRLLSDRFSAERPKGSFSTLEIQRTEQGDSAMYLCASSFFSSTEAFFGQGTRLTVV.

V usage is TRBV19 and J usage is TRBJ1-2; the match to TRBD1 covers 7 bases. Germline CDR1 reads LNHDA; CDR2 reads SQIVND (reference sequence). The CDR3 consists of 12 residues. The junction had 8 bases not matched to a gene; V was cut back by 6 bases and J by 10 bases. DNA for the CDR3: TGTGCCAGTAGCCACGACAGGGACTACTACACCTTC. Its protein is CASSHDRDYYTF.

This clone has only one observation. The chain carries TRBV18 and TRBJ1-6; TRBD1 is a possible D gene (6 bases). Germline lookup yields CDR1 KGHSH and CDR2 LQKENI. This CDR3 is built from 12 residues. Trimming removed 1 base from V and 13 bases from J, with 8 bases in between. The CDR3 DNA reads TGTGCCAGCTCACCACAAGGGGGGCCCCTCCACTTT. It specifies CASSPQGGPLHF.

The V call is TRBV9, the J call TRBJ2-7; D might be TRBD1 (6 bases). The CDR3 is made up of 16 amino acids. Germline-derived CDR1 and CDR2 are SGDLS and YYNGEE. V lost 4 bases to trimming and J lost 4 bases, with 21 bases between them. The CDR3 sequence: CASSLKGSDSLYEQYF. DNA for the CDR3: TGTGCCAGCAGCCTCAAGGGGTCGGACAGTTTATACGAGCAGTACTTC.

This sequence joins TRBV18 and TRBJ2-1, with D perhaps matching TRBD1 (6 bases). V shed 3 bases and J shed 8 bases, with 17 bases lying between them. Germline CDR1 is KGHSH and CDR2 is LQKENI. This CDR3 contains 15 residues. CDR3 nucleotides: TGTGCCAGCTCACCTTTCCAGGCAGGGGTGGATGAGCAGTTCTTC. Translation: CASSPFQAGVDEQFF.

This chain joins TRBV4-1 and TRBJ2-2; D is possibly TRBD1 (6 bases). The length of the CDR3 is 13 residues. With 5 bases removed from V and 5 bases from J, the gap between germline ends came to 9 bases. CDR1 is MGHRA, CDR2 YSYEKL, per germline. Here the CDR3 DNA reads TGCGCCAGCAGCATTAGGGGGACCGGGGAGCTGTTTTTT. Translating gives CASSIRGTGELFF.

The CDR3 region has the DNA TGTGCCAGCAGCGTAGCTGCGGCAGACGGAGAGACCCAGTACTTC. Protein sequence: CASSVAAADGETQYF. The rearrangement links TRBV9 to TRBJ2-5; D gene uncertain. The CDR3 runs to 15 residues. Germline V lookup: CDR1 SGDLS, CDR2 YYNGEE. With 0 bases removed from V and 4 bases from J, the gap between germline ends came to 13 bases. Variable domain in full (rest from reference TRBV9 and TRBJ2-5): DSGVTQTPKHLITATGQRVTLRCSPRSGDLSVYWYQQSLDQGLQFLIQYYNGEERAKGNILERFSAQQFPDLHSELNLSSLELGDSALYFCASSVAAADGETQYFGPGTRLLVL.

The J gene is TRBJ1-2, the V gene TRBV27, with 7 bases aligning to TRBD1. Trimming cost V 6 bases and J 4 bases; bases outside gene matches: 8. Germline V gives CDR1 MNHEY, CDR2 SMNVEV (reference sequence). This CDR3 comprises 14 residues. Here the CDR3 DNA reads TGTGCCAGCAGGGCTACCGGGACAGTCTATGGCTACACCTTC. Translated: CASRATGTVYGYTF.

The chain carries TRBV30 and TRBJ1-5; possibly TRBD1 for D (5 bases). Germline lookup yields CDR1 GTSNPN and CDR2 SVGIG (reference sequence). This CDR3 has 13 amino acids. V was pared by 5 bases and J by 5 bases, with 13 bases between. The CDR3 is CAWDRGPYQPQHF. The CDR3 nucleotides are TGTGCCTGGGATAGGGGACCCTATCAGCCCCAGCATTTT.

The rearrangement links TRBV7-2 to TRBJ1-6, with D unclear. Germline values: CDR1 SGHTA, CDR2 FQGNSA. This CDR3 spans 13 amino acids. Deletions cut 2 bases from V and 9 bases from J, with 8 bases between. The CDR3 DNA is TGTGCCAGCAGCTTAAAGGTTACTTCACCCCTCCACTTT. This translates into CASSLKVTSPLHF.

This clone was seen a few times. The gene calls are TRBV29-1 and TRBJ1-1; 7 bases align to TRBD1. The germline V gene encodes CDR1 SQVTM and CDR2 ANQGSEA. There are 12 residues in the CDR3. The junction had 6 bases not matched to a gene; V was cut back by 4 bases and J by 7 bases. This CDR3 reads CSVGQGRGEAFF. As DNA, the CDR3 is TGCAGCGTTGGACAGGGAAGGGGTGAAGCTTTCTTT.

The J gene is TRBJ1-1, the V gene TRBV2, with D possibly being TRBD1 (6 bases). V was cut by 8 bases and J by 1 base, with 20 bases left in between. Germline V gene data show CDR1 as SNHLY and CDR2 as FYNNEI. The CDR3 sequence is 16 residues long. The CDR3 nucleotides read TGTGCCAGCTGCACCCGTAAAGGCAGGGGGAACACTGAAGCTTTCTTT. It codes for CASCTRKGRGNTEAFF.

The chain has TRBV15 and TRBJ2-5; possibly TRBD2 for D (5 bases). Germline values: CDR1 LNHNV, CDR2 YYDKDF (reference sequence). V lost 0 bases and J lost 0, with 8 bases in between. The length of the CDR3 is 15 residues. CDR3: CATSRDRRDQETQYF. The CDR3 DNA follows: TGTGCCACCAGCAGAGATAGGCGGGACCAAGAGACCCAGTACTTC.

The rearrangement joins TRBV6-4 to TRBJ2-3; 16 nucleotides agree with TRBD2. Losses at the gene ends were 5 bases for V and 11 bases for J; bases not matched to a gene: 7. The V gene's germline CDR1 is MRHNA and CDR2 SNTAGT. The CDR3 has 15 residues. Written as DNA, the CDR3 is TGTGCCAGCAGTTCACCCGGGACTAGCGGGAGGGGGCAGTATTTT. As protein: CASSSPGTSGRGQYF.

The chain recombines TRBV5-6 with TRBJ2-1; 8 bases align to TRBD2. This CDR3 is built from 14 residues. V was pared by 1 base and J by 6 bases, with 3 bases of the junction left unmatched. Germline CDR1 is SGHDT and CDR2 is YYEEEE. For the CDR3, the DNA is TGTGCCAGCAGCTTGCCTAGCGGGTCCAATGAGCAGTTCTTC. Protein product: CASSLPSGSNEQFF.

The chain links TRBV7-9 to TRBJ1-4; TRBD1 matches at 7 bases. With 5 bases clipped from V and 5 bases from J, the junction kept 8 bases outside the gene matches. The CDR3 consists of 15 residues. Looked up from germline, CDR1 is SEHNR and CDR2 is FQNEAQ (reference sequence). The CDR3 nucleotides read TGTGCCAGCAGCCCCGGACAGGCCATGAATGAAAAACTGTTTTTT. Translating gives CASSPGQAMNEKLFF.

V and J are TRBV6-4 and TRBJ2-1, with D tentatively TRBD1 (6 bases). The germline gives CDR1 MRHNA, CDR2 SNTAGT. Between the trimmed V and J ends, which lost 5 bases and 7 bases, there was a span of 18 bases. CDR3 length: 15 residues. In nucleotides, the CDR3 is TGTGCCAGCAGTCAACAGGGCCTTACATCTAATGAGCAGTTCTTC. This codes for CASSQQGLTSNEQFF.

The rearrangement links TRBV25-1 to TRBJ2-7, with D unresolved. The V end lost 6 bases, the J end lost 0 bases, and 6 bases lay between the germline ends. The CDR3 is 12 amino acids. Germline V gives CDR1 MGHDK, CDR2 SYGVNS. CDR3 in amino acids: CASRIGSYEQYF. CDR3 DNA sequence: TGTGCCAGCAGGATAGGCTCCTACGAGCAGTACTTC.

V usage is TRBV5-4 and J usage is TRBJ2-3, with D perhaps TRBD1 (6 bases). Germline loops: CDR1 SGHNT, CDR2 YYREEE (reference sequence). Trimming pared 2 bases from V and 1 base from J, leaving 8 bases between. The CDR3 totals 14 residues. The CDR3 bases are TGTGCCAGCAGCTTACGGACAGGCACAGATACGCAGTATTTT. As protein: CASSLRTGTDTQYF.

The V and J genes are TRBV19 and TRBJ2-1; D unresolved. Germline CDR1 is LNHDA and CDR2 is SQIVND (reference sequence). Deletions cut 6 bases from V and 8 bases from J, with 11 bases between. CDR3 length equals 12 residues. The CDR3 region has the DNA TGTGCCAGTAGCATTGGGATACATGAGCAGTTCTTC. This translates into CASSIGIHEQFF.

The chain has TRBV5-1 and TRBJ2-1; perhaps TRBD2 as D (6 bases). CDR3 length: 16 residues. The germline gives CDR1 SGHRS, CDR2 YFSETQ. Trimming pared 4 bases from V and 6 bases from J, leaving 20 bases between. CDR3 sequence: CASSPSVVGSGNEQFF. CDR3 bases: TGCGCCAGCAGCCCCTCGGTGGTTGGTAGCGGCAATGAGCAGTTCTTC. The full variable domain, in which reference TRBV5-1 and TRBJ2-1 provide the parts outside the CDR3, is KAGVTQTPRYLIKTRGQQVTLSCSPISGHRSVSWYQQTPGQGLQFLFEYFSETQRNKGNFPGRFSGRQFSNSRSEMNVSTLELGDSALYLCASSPSVVGSGNEQFFGPGTRLTVL.

The V gene is TRBV7-8, the J gene TRBJ1-4; D is unresolved. CDR1 is SGHVS and CDR2 is FQNEAQ in the germline V gene. V was pared by 2 bases and J by 0 bases, with 10 bases between. CDR3 length: 16 amino acids. CDR3 region: CASSLPGSATNEKLFF. CDR3 bases: TGTGCCAGCAGCTTACCGGGGTCGGCAACTAATGAAAAACTGTTTTTT.

The chain has TRBV18 and TRBJ2-5; 10 bases agree with TRBD1. The V gene's germline CDR1 is KGHSH and CDR2 LQKENI. This CDR3 spans 15 amino acids. The V gene end was trimmed by 0 bases and the J gene end by 4 bases; junction bases not matched to a gene: 2. The CDR3 region has the DNA TGTGCCAGCTCACCACCGACAGGGGGCGTAGAGACCCAGTACTTC. The encoded protein is CASSPPTGGVETQYF.

There are a few counts of this clone. The chain joins TRBV2 to TRBJ1-2; 7 nucleotides match TRBD1. Unmatched junction bases numbered 0, after V lost 3 bases and J lost 2 bases. Germline CDR1 SNHLY, CDR2 FYNNEI. The CDR3 covers 13 residues. The CDR3 loop reads CASSETGNYGYTF. The CDR3 coding sequence is TGTGCCAGCAGTGAGACAGGGAACTATGGCTACACCTTC.

The V and J genes are TRBV27 and TRBJ1-2; D gene unclear. Trimming removed 2 bases at V and 2 bases at J, with 9 bases between. Per the germline V gene, CDR1 is MNHEY and CDR2 is SMNVEV (reference sequence). The CDR3 totals 14 residues. The CDR3 DNA follows: TGTGCCAGCAGTTTAAGTCGCCTGAACTATGGCTACACCTTC. This codes for CASSLSRLNYGYTF.

The chain has TRBV28 and TRBJ1-4; the D gene is possibly TRBD1 (6 bases). The V gene's germline CDR1 is MDHEN and CDR2 SYDVKM. The CDR3 loop spans 16 amino acids. V shed 3 bases and J shed 3 bases, with 14 bases lying between them. In DNA form, the CDR3 reads TGTGCCAGCAGTTTGCCACTGACAGGTTCTAATGAAAAACTGTTTTTT. It encodes CASSLPLTGSNEKLFF.

The chain uses TRBV5-1 and TRBJ1-2; 8 nucleotides align to TRBD1. The V gene's germline CDR1 is SGHRS and CDR2 YFSETQ. CDR3 length: 13 amino acids. V shed 0 bases, J shed 7 bases, and the junction held 2 bases outside the gene matches. This chain's CDR3 is CASSLEGTGGYTF. CDR3 bases: TGCGCCAGCAGCTTGGAAGGGACAGGTGGCTACACCTTC. The full variable domain, with the rest looked up from reference TRBV5-1 and TRBJ1-2, is KAGVTQTPRYLIKTRGQQVTLSCSPISGHRSVSWYQQTPGQGLQFLFEYFSETQRNKGNFPGRFSGRQFSNSRSEMNVSTLELGDSALYLCASSLEGTGGYTFGSGTRLTVV.

There are a few counts of this clone. The genes are TRBV3-1 (or the pseudogene TRBV3-2) and TRBJ2-3, with 9 bases identical to TRBD2. Trimming cost V 1 base and J 5 bases; bases outside gene matches: 13. The CDR3 covers 18 residues. CDR1 is LGHDT, CDR2 YNNKEL, per germline (reference sequence). The CDR3 nucleotides read TGTGCCAGCAGCCAAGGGACCGCGGGGGGGAATGCCGTAGATACGCAGTATTTT. Its protein is CASSQGTAGGNAVDTQYF.